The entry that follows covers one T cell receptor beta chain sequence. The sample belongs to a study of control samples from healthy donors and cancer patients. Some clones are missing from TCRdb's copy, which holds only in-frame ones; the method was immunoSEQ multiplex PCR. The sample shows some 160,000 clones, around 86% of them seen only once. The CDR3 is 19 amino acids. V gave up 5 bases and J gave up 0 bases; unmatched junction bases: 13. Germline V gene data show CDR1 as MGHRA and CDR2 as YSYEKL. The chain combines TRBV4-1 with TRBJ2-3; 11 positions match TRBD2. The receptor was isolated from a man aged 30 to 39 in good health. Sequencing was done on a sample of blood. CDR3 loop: CASSEGPGLADFSTDTQYF. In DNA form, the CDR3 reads TGCGCCAGCAGCGAGGGGCCGGGACTAGCGGATTTTAGCACAGATACGCAGTATTTT.